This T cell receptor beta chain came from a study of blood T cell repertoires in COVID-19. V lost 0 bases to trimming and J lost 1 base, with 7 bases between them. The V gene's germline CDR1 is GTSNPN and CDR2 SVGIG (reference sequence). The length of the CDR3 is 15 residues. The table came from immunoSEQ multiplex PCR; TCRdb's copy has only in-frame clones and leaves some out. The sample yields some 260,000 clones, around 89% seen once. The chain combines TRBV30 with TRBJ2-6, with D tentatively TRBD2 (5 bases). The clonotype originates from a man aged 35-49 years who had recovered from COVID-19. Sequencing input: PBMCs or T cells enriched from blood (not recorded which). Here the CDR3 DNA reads TGTGCCTGGAGTGTCCCGGGGTCTGGGGCCAACGTCCTGACTTTC. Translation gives CAWSVPGSGANVLTF.